These T cell receptor beta chains were read from a single sample in a study of blood T cell repertoires in COVID-19. Only in-frame clones appear in the TCRdb table, and some are missing; sequencing was by immunoSEQ multiplex PCR. The sample shows approximately 120,000 clones, roughly 82% of them seen only once. The sample comprised peripheral blood. These receptors were collected from a woman older than 75 with active or convalescent COVID-19. The CDR3 runs from the conserved cysteine through the conserved F or W. D genes are given only for firm matches. Not all rows give a size; the values are once, few, many and, for expanded clones, a class.

d_call: NA
clone_size: NA
j_call: TRBJ2-1
v_call: TRBV7-2
cdr3_nt: TGTGCCAGCAGCTTAGGCGGACGCGGGGCGTATGAGCAGTTCTTC
cdr3_aa: CASSLGGRGAYEQFF

d_call: TRBD2
clone_size: NA
j_call: TRBJ2-3
v_call: TRBV15
cdr3_nt: TGTGCCACCAGCAGAGATGAGGCGGGAGTGGTTATAGATACGCAGTATTTT
cdr3_aa: CATSRDEAGVVIDTQYF

d_call: NA
clone_size: once
j_call: TRBJ2-2
v_call: TRBV1
cdr3_nt: TGCACCAGCAGCCTTCTTGGATTTCGTAGCGGGAGAGGAGCCGGGGAGCTGTTTTTT
cdr3_aa: CTSSLLGFRSGRGAGELFF

d_call: NA
clone_size: NA
j_call: TRBJ1-4
v_call: TRBV25-1
cdr3_nt: TGTGCCAGCAGTGCCACACATCTCAGGGCAGACGATGAAAAACTGTTTTTT
cdr3_aa: CASSATHLRADDEKLFF

d_call: TRBD2
clone_size: NA
j_call: TRBJ2-7
v_call: TRBV7-2
cdr3_nt: TGTGCCAGCAGCTTAGGGCGGGAGAGCTACTACGAGCAGTACTTC
cdr3_aa: CASSLGRESYYEQYF

d_call: NA
clone_size: few
j_call: TRBJ1-6
v_call: TRBV14
cdr3_nt: TGTGCCAGCAGCCAAGTCAGAGGTTCACCCCTCCACTTT
cdr3_aa: CASSQVRGSPLHF

d_call: TRBD1
clone_size: NA
j_call: TRBJ2-7
v_call: TRBV9
cdr3_nt: TGTGCCAGCAGCGTAGAGGGGGCGTCCTACGAGCAGTACTTC
cdr3_aa: CASSVEGASYEQYF

d_call: NA
clone_size: NA
j_call: TRBJ2-1
v_call: TRBV7-9
cdr3_nt: TGTGCCAGCAGCTTAGCGGGAGCGTCCAATGAGCAGTTCTTC
cdr3_aa: CASSLAGASNEQFF

d_call: NA
clone_size: NA
j_call: TRBJ1-3
v_call: TRBV14
cdr3_nt: TGTGCCAGCAGCCCCCAGGGGGGAAACACCATATATTTT
cdr3_aa: CASSPQGGNTIYF

d_call: NA
clone_size: NA
j_call: TRBJ2-7
v_call: TRBV19
cdr3_nt: TGTGCCAGTACCGCTTCCCGGGGAAGCTCCTACGAGCAGTACTTC
cdr3_aa: CASTASRGSSYEQYF

d_call: NA
clone_size: NA
j_call: TRBJ2-1
v_call: TRBV2
cdr3_nt: TGTGCCAGCAGTGAAGGTTGGCAGGGTATCCATGAGCAGTTCTTC
cdr3_aa: CASSEGWQGIHEQFF

d_call: NA
clone_size: NA
j_call: TRBJ2-7
v_call: TRBV6-6
cdr3_nt: TGTGCCAGCAGTTCACAGGGACCTTCCTACGAGCAGTACTTC
cdr3_aa: CASSSQGPSYEQYF

d_call: TRBD2
clone_size: NA
j_call: TRBJ2-5
v_call: TRBV19
cdr3_nt: TGTGCCAGTCAGACTAGCGGGAGTCCGGAGACCCAGTACTTC
cdr3_aa: CASQTSGSPETQYF

d_call: NA
clone_size: NA
j_call: TRBJ1-1
v_call: TRBV5-1
cdr3_nt: TGCGCCAGCAGCTTGAGACAGGCGAACACTGAAGCTTTCTTT
cdr3_aa: CASSLRQANTEAFF

d_call: TRBD2
clone_size: NA
j_call: TRBJ2-7
v_call: TRBV3-1/TRBV3-2
cdr3_nt: TGTGCCAGCAGGACTAGCGGGAGGCCCCCCTACGAGCAGTACTTC
cdr3_aa: CASRTSGRPPYEQYF

d_call: NA
clone_size: once
j_call: TRBJ2-3
v_call: TRBV28
cdr3_nt: TGTGCCAGCAGTAGATCCGGGACTTCCACAGATACGCAGTATTTT
cdr3_aa: CASSRSGTSTDTQYF

d_call: NA
clone_size: NA
j_call: TRBJ1-5
v_call: TRBV7-2
cdr3_nt: TGTGCCAGCAGCTTAGACCAGAATCAGCCCCAGCATTTT
cdr3_aa: CASSLDQNQPQHF

d_call: NA
clone_size: NA
j_call: TRBJ1-5
v_call: TRBV7-8
cdr3_nt: TGTGCCAGCTCCTGGGGGACTCCGGCTCGAGTTCAGCCCCAGCATTTT
cdr3_aa: CASSWGTPARVQPQHF

d_call: TRBD2
clone_size: NA
j_call: TRBJ2-5
v_call: TRBV9
cdr3_nt: TGTGCCAGCAGCGTAGTCCCTAGCGGGCGTGGAGTGGAGACCCAGTACTTC
cdr3_aa: CASSVVPSGRGVETQYF

d_call: TRBD1
clone_size: NA
j_call: TRBJ1-2
v_call: TRBV5-1
cdr3_nt: TGCGCCAGCAGTCCGGACAGGGACTATGGCTACACCTTC
cdr3_aa: CASSPDRDYGYTF

d_call: NA
clone_size: NA
j_call: TRBJ2-7
v_call: TRBV7-6
cdr3_nt: TGTGCCAGCAGTCCTCGGCTCTCGCGCGGCGGGTACGAGCAGTACTTC
cdr3_aa: CASSPRLSRGGYEQYF

d_call: NA
clone_size: NA
j_call: TRBJ2-7
v_call: TRBV27
cdr3_nt: TGTGCCAGCAGTTTATCGAGGAACGAGCAGTACTTC
cdr3_aa: CASSLSRNEQYF

d_call: TRBD1
clone_size: NA
j_call: TRBJ1-5
v_call: TRBV24-1
cdr3_nt: TGTGCCACCAGTCTAGGACAGGGCAATCAGCCCCAGCATTTT
cdr3_aa: CATSLGQGNQPQHF

d_call: NA
clone_size: NA
j_call: TRBJ1-2
v_call: TRBV7-9
cdr3_nt: TGTGCCAGCAGCTTAGGGCTCCTGGACTATGGCTACACCTTC
cdr3_aa: CASSLGLLDYGYTF

d_call: TRBD2
clone_size: NA
j_call: TRBJ2-7
v_call: TRBV10-3
cdr3_nt: TGTGCCATCAGTGGGACGCGGGAGGACTACGAGCAGTACTTC
cdr3_aa: CAISGTREDYEQYF

d_call: TRBD2
clone_size: NA
j_call: TRBJ2-3
v_call: TRBV7-3
cdr3_nt: TGTGCCAGCAGCTCAATGGGACTAGCGGGTAGCACAGATACGCAGTATTTT
cdr3_aa: CASSSMGLAGSTDTQYF

d_call: TRBD1
clone_size: NA
j_call: TRBJ2-7
v_call: TRBV6-5
cdr3_nt: TGTGCCAGCAGTTACTCCCGACAGGGCTTGTACGAGCAGTACTTC
cdr3_aa: CASSYSRQGLYEQYF

d_call: TRBD1
clone_size: NA
j_call: TRBJ1-2
v_call: TRBV6-5
cdr3_nt: TGTGCCAGCAGCGGACAGGGGGCGGAGGGCTACACCTTC
cdr3_aa: CASSGQGAEGYTF

d_call: TRBD1
clone_size: NA
j_call: TRBJ2-4
v_call: TRBV7-8
cdr3_nt: TGTGCCAGCAGCTCCCCCAGGTCAGGGGGCGAAAACATTCAGTACTTC
cdr3_aa: CASSSPRSGGENIQYF

d_call: TRBD1
clone_size: NA
j_call: TRBJ2-5
v_call: TRBV19
cdr3_nt: TGTGCCAGTAGTATTAACAGGGGGGAGACCCAGTACTTC
cdr3_aa: CASSINRGETQYF

d_call: NA
clone_size: NA
j_call: TRBJ1-2
v_call: TRBV28
cdr3_nt: TGTGCCAGCAGTTTTGGTCAGACTTTCGTATATGGCTACACCTTC
cdr3_aa: CASSFGQTFVYGYTF

d_call: NA
clone_size: NA
j_call: TRBJ2-3
v_call: TRBV7-3
cdr3_nt: TGTGCCAGCAGCTTACTTTTAGATACGCAGTATTTT
cdr3_aa: CASSLLLDTQYF

d_call: TRBD1
clone_size: NA
j_call: TRBJ1-3
v_call: TRBV9
cdr3_nt: TGTGCCAGCAGCGTCCACGGAACAGGGGCAGCTGGAAACACCATATATTTT
cdr3_aa: CASSVHGTGAAGNTIYF

d_call: TRBD2
clone_size: NA
j_call: TRBJ2-2
v_call: TRBV5-4
cdr3_nt: TGTGCCAGCAGCTTGGGGACTAGCGGACTCACCGGGGAGCTGTTTTTT
cdr3_aa: CASSLGTSGLTGELFF

d_call: NA
clone_size: few
j_call: TRBJ1-6
v_call: TRBV27
cdr3_nt: TGTGCCAGCAGTTCCGACGGACAGTCTAGGTCACCCCTCCACTTT
cdr3_aa: CASSSDGQSRSPLHF

d_call: TRBD1
clone_size: NA
j_call: TRBJ1-4
v_call: TRBV19
cdr3_nt: TGTGCCAGCAGTGCCCAGGGGGTCTTACCTAATGAAAAACTGTTTTTT
cdr3_aa: CASSAQGVLPNEKLFF

d_call: NA
clone_size: NA
j_call: TRBJ1-6
v_call: TRBV18
cdr3_nt: TGTGCCAGCTCACTAAAGGGGCGCGATTCACCCCTCCACTTT
cdr3_aa: CASSLKGRDSPLHF

d_call: TRBD1
clone_size: NA
j_call: TRBJ1-2
v_call: TRBV28
cdr3_nt: TGTGCCAGCACCTCATTGAAACGGACAGGTGCCTATGGCTACACCTTC
cdr3_aa: CASTSLKRTGAYGYTF

d_call: TRBD1
clone_size: NA
j_call: TRBJ2-3
v_call: TRBV28
cdr3_nt: TGTGCCAGCAGTACCCGGACAGGCCCGGCAGATACGCAGTATTTT
cdr3_aa: CASSTRTGPADTQYF

d_call: NA
clone_size: NA
j_call: TRBJ2-5
v_call: TRBV28
cdr3_nt: TGTGCCAGCAGTTTAATTGTCGGCAGGGTAGAGACCCAGTACTTC
cdr3_aa: CASSLIVGRVETQYF

d_call: NA
clone_size: once
j_call: TRBJ1-2
v_call: TRBV28
cdr3_nt: TGTGCCAGCAGTTTACAGACAGGACTCTATGGCTACACCTTC
cdr3_aa: CASSLQTGLYGYTF

d_call: NA
clone_size: NA
j_call: TRBJ2-1
v_call: TRBV27
cdr3_nt: TGTGCCAACATTACCCGGGACATATACAATGAGCAGTTCTTC
cdr3_aa: CANITRDIYNEQFF

d_call: TRBD1
clone_size: NA
j_call: TRBJ1-1
v_call: TRBV18
cdr3_nt: TGTGCCAGCTCACCCCTGACAGGGGGCGCGAGGGAAACTGAAGCTTTCTTT
cdr3_aa: CASSPLTGGARETEAFF

d_call: TRBD2
clone_size: NA
j_call: TRBJ2-2
v_call: TRBV7-2
cdr3_nt: TGTGCCAGCAGCTCCCTAGGGAGGGTCGCACTGTTTTTT
cdr3_aa: CASSSLGRVALFF

d_call: NA
clone_size: few
j_call: TRBJ1-2
v_call: TRBV19
cdr3_nt: TGTGCCAGTAGTACGACACCCTTTACAGGGATCTATGGCTACACCTTC
cdr3_aa: CASSTTPFTGIYGYTF

d_call: TRBD2
clone_size: NA
j_call: TRBJ2-5
v_call: TRBV7-4
cdr3_nt: TGTGCCAGCAGCTTAGCCCCTAGCGGGAGGGCTGAGACCCAGTACTTC
cdr3_aa: CASSLAPSGRAETQYF

d_call: NA
clone_size: NA
j_call: TRBJ1-6
v_call: TRBV28
cdr3_nt: TGTGCCAGCAGTTTCCCAACAGGGCATGATTCACCCCTCCACTTT
cdr3_aa: CASSFPTGHDSPLHF

d_call: TRBD1
clone_size: NA
j_call: TRBJ1-2
v_call: TRBV5-1
cdr3_nt: TGCGCCAGCAGCCCGGACAGGGATGGCTACACCTTC
cdr3_aa: CASSPDRDGYTF

d_call: NA
clone_size: NA
j_call: TRBJ2-2
v_call: TRBV5-1
cdr3_nt: TGCGCCAGCAGCTGGACGGTCAGTGTGCGGGTCACCGGGGAGCTGTTTTTT
cdr3_aa: CASSWTVSVRVTGELFF

d_call: TRBD1
clone_size: NA
j_call: TRBJ1-1
v_call: TRBV9
cdr3_nt: TGTGCCAGCAGCCCCCGGACAGGGGGCCTCGCTGAAGCTTTCTTT
cdr3_aa: CASSPRTGGLAEAFF

d_call: NA
clone_size: NA
j_call: TRBJ1-2
v_call: TRBV28
cdr3_nt: TGTGCCAGCAGTTACCCGGGAGGTTTCTCTGGCTACACCTTC
cdr3_aa: CASSYPGGFSGYTF

d_call: NA
clone_size: NA
j_call: TRBJ1-1
v_call: TRBV18
cdr3_nt: TGTGCCAGCTCACTAGGGACAGAAGCTTTCTTT
cdr3_aa: CASSLGTEAFF

d_call: NA
clone_size: NA
j_call: TRBJ2-5
v_call: TRBV27
cdr3_nt: TGTGCCAGCAGTTTAAGAGACAGTGAGTGGGAGACCCAGTACTTC
cdr3_aa: CASSLRDSEWETQYF

d_call: NA
clone_size: NA
j_call: TRBJ1-1
v_call: TRBV7-6
cdr3_nt: TGTGCCAGCAGCCAACTCAAGAACACTGAAGCTTTCTTT
cdr3_aa: CASSQLKNTEAFF

d_call: TRBD1
clone_size: NA
j_call: TRBJ1-6
v_call: TRBV5-4
cdr3_nt: TGTGCCAGCAGCTTGCGGGGAAACAGGGGCAATTCACCCCTCCACTTT
cdr3_aa: CASSLRGNRGNSPLHF